The T cell receptor beta chain described here comes from a study of blood T cell repertoires in COVID-19. Study context: The United States, Italy and Spain supplied acute and convalescent COVID-19 samples. The cDNA or gDNA used as material had been derived from T cells, B-cell-depleted T cells, or PBMCs.

In the authors' methods: For nucleated cells, counts were estimated from reference gene primer amplification. Profiled with immunoSEQ multiplex PCR; TCRdb holds only in-frame clones, not every one. From that table come the V and J calls and clone size; the DNA was used to work out D and trimming. The sample lists about 160,000 clones, 82% seen once, with 5.5% to 7.5% in the top ten. Seattle cases were enrolled at active infection and followed longitudinally. The table lists this clone with a few counts. Germline assignment: CDR1 SGHVS and CDR2 FNYEAQ. This CDR3 is 18 amino acids long. Trimming at V came to 4 bases and at J to 7 bases, leaving 11 bases not matched to a gene.

The receptor was derived from a woman between 40 and 50 years old with COVID-19, enrolled during active disease. The source material was peripheral blood. The V gene is TRBV7-6, the J gene TRBJ2-1; 15 positions agree with TRBD2. CDR3 sequence: CASSSQRYGTSGRNEQFF. The CDR3, as DNA: TGTGCCAGCAGCTCCCAACGATACGGGACTAGCGGGAGGAATGAGCAGTTCTTC.